This T cell receptor beta chain was found in a study of blood T cell repertoires in COVID-19 (TCRdb year 2020). About the study as a whole: Samples from collaborators originated in the United States, Italy and Spain and spanned both the acute and convalescent phases of COVID-19. The prospective study material was composed of cDNA or gDNA derived from T cells, B-cell-depleted T cells, or PBMCs. The dataset comprised deeply sampled blood TCRbeta repertoires from subjects exposed to, actively infected with, or recovered from COVID-19. A freely available public database, intended as a resource for researchers studying the immune response to SARS-CoV-2, is where the repertoires were released. Nearly every sample came with metadata listing a de-identified subject ID, COVID-19 status, age in years and sex. HLA class I and class II types, where available, came from metadata supplied by the sample provider rather than from assay-based typing. Samples came from the ongoing ImmuneRACE study (first 160 participants) plus 1,254 subjects from 6 global collaborators.

In the prospective study, participants were roughly 18 to 100 years old, resided in around 25 geographic areas of the United States, and were enrolled through a virtual design. To assign participants to cohorts, the prospective study relied on clinical history that participants themselves reported in a screening survey and a study questionnaire. Exposed participants were defined as having been in contact with someone with a PCR-confirmed or clinician-diagnosed COVID-19 case within 2 weeks of study entry. In the prospective study, whole blood, serum and a nasopharyngeal or oropharyngeal swab were collected from each participant by mobile phlebotomists. Additional blood draws and questionnaires over an approximately two-month period could optionally be provided by prospective study participants. Blood samples from the prospective study were shipped frozen or at room temperature prior to DNA extraction.

Regarding this clone: Its recognized antigen is unknown. The input lacks base qualities; no much larger clone sits a single base away.

The paper's findings and limits, for the study overall: How much clinical and demographic metadata was included differed by source and by participant, and the metadata was provided uncurated.

CDR1 and CDR2 are drawn from the germline V gene: SGHRS, YFSETQ. The CDR3 runs 14 residues from the cysteine to the phenylalanine. Of all the DNA, just the CDR3 is kept, 42 bases in frame from base 1. Trimming takes 8 bases from V and 0 bases from J, and the germline ends sit 15 bases apart. TCRbeta CDR3 regions were amplified from genomic DNA using the immunoSEQ Assay, a bias-controlled multiplex PCR. The paper's processing steps were these. Within the assay, amplification of reference gene primers was used to estimate how many nucleated cells each sample contained. To quantify the absolute abundance of each unique TCRbeta CDR3 rearrangement, sequence reads were collapsed and filtered. For each sample, productive Simpson clonality was calculated as the square root of Simpson's diversity index across productive rearrangements. TCRdb holds this immuneACCESS table with in-frame rearrangements only. Some clones are missing; in checked studies, unresolved V genes explain under half, and the rest has no known cause. That table supplies the V and J calls and clone size; D and trimming were determined from the DNA. For this sample the table gives around 170,000 clones, of which roughly 80% were detected only once. Clones ranked in the top ten supply about 15% of the sample.

What was sequenced was PBMCs or T cells enriched from blood (not recorded which). The TCR was taken from a man in his 60s who had been exposed to COVID-19. The V and J segments used are TRBV5-1 and TRBJ2-7; TRBD1 is a weak D gene call, 5 bases matching. The CDR3 is CASQPDSFSYEQYF. The sequence in DNA is TGCGCCAGTCAACCTGACAGCTTCTCCTACGAGCAGTACTTC.